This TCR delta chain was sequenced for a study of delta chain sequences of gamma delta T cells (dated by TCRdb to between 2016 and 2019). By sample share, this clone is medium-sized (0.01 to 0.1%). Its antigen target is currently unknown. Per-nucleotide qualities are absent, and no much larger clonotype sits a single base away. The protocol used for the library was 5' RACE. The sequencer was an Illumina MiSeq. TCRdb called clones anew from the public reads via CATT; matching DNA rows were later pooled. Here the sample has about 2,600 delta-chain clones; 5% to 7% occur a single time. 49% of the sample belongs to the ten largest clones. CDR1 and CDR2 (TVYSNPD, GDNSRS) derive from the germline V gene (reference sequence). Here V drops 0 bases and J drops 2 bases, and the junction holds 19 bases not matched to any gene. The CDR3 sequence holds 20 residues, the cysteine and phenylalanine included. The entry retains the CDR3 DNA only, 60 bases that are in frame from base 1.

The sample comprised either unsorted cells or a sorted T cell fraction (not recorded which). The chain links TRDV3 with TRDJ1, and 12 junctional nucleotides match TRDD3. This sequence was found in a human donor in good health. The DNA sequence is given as TGTGCCTTTAGGTTACCTACTGGGATCTGGGGGATACGGTCTACCGATAAACTCATCTTT. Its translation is CAFRLPTGIWGIRSTDKLIF.